One and the same sample provided the 22 T cell receptor beta chains below, sequenced in a study of shared clonotypes between healthy human individuals. The assay was immunoSEQ multiplex PCR, and TCRdb's table has in-frame clones only and misses some. The table lists hundreds of thousands of clones, 96% of them singletons, with approximately 0.12% in the top ten. In the naive CD8 group, cells lacked CD45RO and were positively selected for CCR7, so terminally differentiated effector memory CD45RA+ cells were left out. The specimen sequenced was naive CD8+ T cells sorted from blood. The receptors were gathered from a woman between 25 and 40 years old in good health.

About this clone: Other DNA sequences in the sample encode the same CDR3. This chain joins TRBV4-1 and TRBJ2-1; a possible D gene is TRBD1 (5 bases). CDR1 is MGHRA and CDR2 is YSYEKL in the germline V gene. Trimming pared 1 base from V and 10 bases from J, leaving 5 bases between. The CDR3 sequence is 11 residues long. This CDR3 is CASSQGGEQFF. For the CDR3, the DNA is TGCGCCAGCAGCCAAGGGGGCGAGCAGTTCTTC.

The chain combines TRBV5-6 with TRBJ2-1; 11 bases are shared with TRBD2. The CDR3 has 17 amino acids. The V gene's germline CDR1 is SGHDT and CDR2 YYEEEE. The trim removed 3 bases at V and 7 bases at J, leaving 12 bases unmatched. CDR3 residues: CASSYPLLAGEGNEQFF. The CDR3 DNA sequence: TGTGCCAGCAGCTACCCACTACTAGCGGGAGAAGGAAATGAGCAGTTCTTC.

The chain is built from TRBV13 and TRBJ2-1; a possible D gene is TRBD2 (6 bases). V lost 5 bases and J lost 1, with 6 bases in between. Germline loops: CDR1 PRHDT, CDR2 FYEKMQ (reference sequence). The CDR3 spans 13 residues. CDR3 residues: CASSGGSYNEQFF. As DNA, the CDR3 is TGTGCCAGCAGCGGGGGGTCCTACAATGAGCAGTTCTTC.

The gene calls are TRBV4-1 and TRBJ2-7; D could derive from TRBD1 or TRBD2 (5 bases each). Trimming left V 3 bases short and J 2 bases short, with 14 bases between. This CDR3 contains 15 residues. From germline, CDR1 is MGHRA and CDR2 YSYEKL. The DNA of the CDR3 is TGCGCCAGCAGCCATACCCCGGGACCGGCCTACGAGCAGTACTTC. Amino acids: CASSHTPGPAYEQYF.

The rearrangement joins TRBV27 to TRBJ1-1; TRBD1 is a possible D gene (6 bases). The CDR3 runs to 15 residues. The V gene lost 3 bases and the J gene lost 7 bases, with 18 bases spanning the gap. Germline lookup yields CDR1 MNHEY and CDR2 SMNVEV (reference sequence). The CDR3 sequence: CASSFQGTKTIEAFF. The CDR3 DNA reads TGTGCCAGCAGTTTTCAGGGGACCAAAACGATTGAAGCTTTCTTT.

This chain joins TRBV2 and TRBJ1-1, with a tentative D call TRBD1 (5 bases). This CDR3 has 17 amino acids. The V gene lost 5 bases and the J gene lost 0 bases, with 19 bases spanning the gap. Germline CDR1 SNHLY, CDR2 FYNNEI. This chain's CDR3 is CASSSLKGTAMNTEAFF. CDR3 in DNA: TGTGCCAGCAGTTCTCTAAAGGGGACGGCCATGAACACTGAAGCTTTCTTT.

Details on this clone: This CDR3 is also generated by other DNA sequences in the sample. The rearrangement uses TRBV5-6 and TRBJ2-7, with a tentative D call TRBD2 (5 bases). Germline V gene sequence: CDR1 SGHDT, CDR2 YYEEEE. With 5 bases removed from V and 2 bases from J, the gap between germline ends came to 8 bases. This CDR3 is built from 12 residues. In DNA, the CDR3 is TGTGCCAGCAGTTTCGGGACCTACGAGCAGTACTTC. Its protein is CASSFGTYEQYF.

This clone occurred once. The V gene is TRBV29-1, the J gene TRBJ1-1; D gene ambiguous. Germline values: CDR1 SQVTM, CDR2 ANQGSEA. V lost 5 bases to trimming and J lost 9 bases, with 13 bases between them. The CDR3 covers 11 residues. The CDR3 DNA reads TGCAGCGTTCTCGACCGGCCCCAAGCTTTCTTT. Translation: CSVLDRPQAFF.

This clone has a single count. Other DNA sequences from this sample encode an identical CDR3 as well. The chain has TRBV19 and TRBJ2-1; D is unclear. Trimming pared 2 bases from V and 6 bases from J, leaving 2 bases between. Germline values: CDR1 LNHDA, CDR2 SQIVND (reference sequence). The CDR3 totals 11 residues. The CDR3 bases are TGTGCCAGTAGTATATCCAATGAGCAGTTCTTC. Its protein product is CASSISNEQFF.

The chain uses TRBV27 and TRBJ1-1; D remains unclear. Looked up from germline, CDR1 is MNHEY and CDR2 is SMNVEV (reference sequence). The CDR3 is 15 residues long. V lost 4 bases and J lost 1, with 13 bases in between. The CDR3 protein is CASSYRRRGNTEAFF. The CDR3 DNA reads TGTGCCAGCAGTTATCGGAGGAGAGGGAACACTGAAGCTTTCTTT.

J is TRBJ2-3 and V is TRBV28, with TRBD2 matching over 8 bases. In germline, CDR1 is MDHEN, CDR2 SYDVKM. V gave up 1 base and J gave up 2 bases; unmatched junction bases: 8. The CDR3 is 17 residues long. The CDR3 nucleotides read TGTGCCAGCAGTTTATCCACTAGCGGAGGGAACACAGATACGCAGTATTTT. Amino acids: CASSLSTSGGNTDTQYF. The full variable domain, with the rest looked up from reference TRBV28 and TRBJ2-3, is DVKVTQSSRYLVKRTGEKVFLECVQDMDHENMFWYRQDPGLGLRLIYFSYDVKMKEKGDIPEGYSVSREKKERFSLILESASTNQTSMYLCASSLSTSGGNTDTQYFGPGTRLTVL.

The gene calls are TRBV7-2 and TRBJ2-7; 11 bases fit TRBD2. This CDR3 has 14 amino acids. The germline V gene has CDR1 SGHTA and CDR2 FQGNSA. The V gene end was trimmed by 5 bases and the J gene end by 3 bases; junction bases not matched to a gene: 3. CDR3 DNA sequence: TGTGCCAGCAGCACAGGGACTAGCGGCTACGAGCAGTACTTC. This translates into CASSTGTSGYEQYF.

A word on this clone: The same CDR3 arises from other DNA sequences in this sample as well. This rearrangement joins TRBV7-9 to TRBJ2-7; no firm D call. This CDR3 has 13 amino acids. The ends were cut back, 1 base at V and 1 base at J, with 5 bases in the middle. CDR1 is SEHNR, CDR2 FQNEAQ, per germline (reference sequence). CDR3 amino acids: CASSLDSSYEQYF. In DNA form, the CDR3 reads TGTGCCAGCAGCTTAGATTCATCCTACGAGCAGTACTTC.

With respect to this clone: Other DNA sequences in this specimen translate into the identical CDR3. This chain uses TRBV19 with TRBJ1-5; tentatively, D is TRBD1 (5 bases). CDR3 length: 14 amino acids. CDR1 and CDR2 (germline): LNHDA, SQIVND (reference sequence). The V gene lost 3 bases and the J gene lost 1 base, with 7 bases spanning the gap. The CDR3 DNA reads as TGTGCCAGTAGTATTAGGGACAGCAATCAGCCCCAGCATTTT. It specifies CASSIRDSNQPQHF. Filled out from reference TRBV19 and TRBJ1-5, the complete variable domain reads DGGITQSPKYLFRKEGQNVTLSCEQNLNHDAMYWYRQDPGQGLRLIYYSQIVNDFQKGDIAEGYSVSREKKESFPLTVTSAQKNPTAFYLCASSIRDSNQPQHFGDGTRLSIL.

V usage is TRBV28 and J usage is TRBJ2-7, with 7 bases matching TRBD1. In germline, CDR1 is MDHEN, CDR2 SYDVKM. V trimming: 6 bases; J trimming: 5 bases; junction bases outside the gene matches: 13. The CDR3 runs to 15 residues. The CDR3 here is CASSLYLGGADEQYF. Written as DNA, the CDR3 is TGTGCCAGCAGCCTTTATCTAGGGGGCGCGGACGAGCAGTACTTC.

The chain is built from TRBV28 and TRBJ2-1; the match to TRBD2 covers 8 bases. Looked up from germline, CDR1 is MDHEN and CDR2 is SYDVKM. CDR3 length: 16 amino acids. V lost 4 bases to trimming and J lost 0 bases; unmatched junction nucleotides: 5. The CDR3 loop is CASSSAGTSSYNEQFF. The CDR3 DNA reads as TGTGCCAGCAGTTCCGCCGGGACTAGCTCCTACAATGAGCAGTTCTTC.

This chain uses TRBV28 with TRBJ1-4; 7 nucleotides match TRBD1. The germline gives CDR1 MDHEN, CDR2 SYDVKM. The CDR3 loop spans 15 amino acids. Trimming removed 3 bases from V and 8 bases from J; junction bases left unmatched: 9. CDR3 bases: TGTGCCAGCAGTTTGGTGACAGGGCGGATGGAAAAACTGTTTTTT. Translated, it gives CASSLVTGRMEKLFF.

The chain couples TRBV19 to TRBJ2-7; 13 nucleotides agree with TRBD2. The CDR3 loop spans 16 amino acids. Germline V gene lookup returns CDR1 LNHDA and CDR2 SQIVND (reference sequence). Germline trimming cut 3 bases from V and 5 bases from J; bases unmatched to any gene: 7. The CDR3 sequence is CASSMVRTSGSHEQYF. For the CDR3, the DNA is TGTGCCAGTAGTATGGTTCGGACTAGCGGGAGCCACGAGCAGTACTTC.

A single count supports this clone. The CDR3: CASSAGQGGNTIYF. CDR3 bases: TGTGCCAGCAGCGCGGGACAGGGGGGAAACACCATATATTTT. The chain carries TRBV7-6 and TRBJ1-3; TRBD1 matches at 10 bases. The CDR3 spans 14 residues. Germline V CDR1 and CDR2: SGHVS, FNYEAQ. Losses at the gene ends were 5 bases for V and 4 bases for J; bases not matched to a gene: 2.

This rearrangement joins TRBV27 to TRBJ2-7; D ambiguous. The germline gives CDR1 MNHEY, CDR2 SMNVEV (reference sequence). With 5 bases removed from V and 1 base from J, the gap between germline ends came to 12 bases. The CDR3 runs 14 residues. CDR3: CASSRLGWSYEQYF. CDR3 in DNA: TGTGCCAGCAGTCGACTTGGCTGGTCCTACGAGCAGTACTTC.

The chain is built from TRBV2 and TRBJ2-7; D is unclear. CDR1 and CDR2 (germline): SNHLY, FYNNEI. V dropped 3 bases and J dropped 2 bases, with 8 bases sitting between them. The CDR3 contains 13 residues. This CDR3 reads CASSDWGPYEQYF. The CDR3, as DNA: TGTGCCAGCAGTGACTGGGGTCCCTACGAGCAGTACTTC.

The chain recombines TRBV7-9 with TRBJ2-7; D is uncertain. The CDR3 has 15 amino acids. Trimming shortened V by 1 base and J by 0 bases, and 10 bases separated the two germline ends. Germline lookup yields CDR1 SEHNR and CDR2 FQNEAQ (reference sequence). CDR3 amino acids: CASSLGSHLSYEQYF. In DNA, the CDR3 is TGTGCCAGCAGCTTAGGGTCGCACCTCTCCTACGAGCAGTACTTC. Together with reference TRBV7-9 and TRBJ2-7, the CDR3 gives the full variable domain: DTGVSQNPRHKITKRGQNVTFRCDPISEHNRLYWYRQTLGQGPEFLTYFQNEAQLEKSRLLSDRFSAERPKGSFSTLEIQRTEQGDSAMYLCASSLGSHLSYEQYFGPGTRLTVT.